Below are 20 T cell receptor beta chains sequenced from a single sample in a study of T cells after yellow fever vaccination. MiXCR, applied by TCRdb to the 5' RACE reads, yields one record per CDR3 protein. The sample holds roughly 350,000 distinct CDR3 sequences, about 4% seen once. Source: PBMCs, taken 5 days after the yellow fever booster vaccination. Receptors were obtained from a man between 18 and 35 years old who received the YFV17D yellow fever vaccine.

This clonotype was recorded many times. The chain joins TRBV7-2 to TRBJ2-3, with 9 bases lining up with TRBD1. Germline-derived CDR1 and CDR2 are SGHTA and FQGNSA. CDR3 size: 14 residues. Unmatched junction bases numbered 8, after V lost 11 bases and J lost 2 bases. This CDR3 is CAGTRDRDTDTQYF. CDR3 nucleotide sequence: TGTGCCGGCACCCGGGACAGGGACACAGATACGCAGTATTTT.

In this sample, this clonotype turned up a few times. The CDR3 here is CASSLPAEQNTGELFF. For the CDR3, the DNA is TGTGCCAGCAGCTTACCCGCCGAGCAGAACACCGGGGAGCTGTTTTTT. V usage is TRBV7-3 and J usage is TRBJ2-2; no reliable D call. The CDR3 spans 16 residues. V lost 2 bases and J 1 base, leaving 11 bases between the germline ends. In germline, CDR1 is SGHTA, CDR2 FQGTGA.

This clonotype was counted many times. The chain recombines TRBV5-1 with TRBJ2-1; 9 positions agree with TRBD2. Germline V gene lookup returns CDR1 SGHRS and CDR2 YFSETQ. The junction had 5 bases not matched to a gene; V was cut back by 0 bases and J by 7 bases. The CDR3 has 15 residues. The CDR3 bases are TGCGCCAGCAGCTTGGGCCTAGCGGGGATAAATGAGCAGTTCTTC. It yields the protein CASSLGLAGINEQFF.

This clonotype has more than one count but fewer than ten. The chain joins TRBV20-1 to TRBJ1-5; D gene ambiguous. Germline CDR1 is DFQATT and CDR2 is SNEGSKA (reference sequence). This CDR3 has 13 amino acids. V shed 1 base and J shed 3 bases, with 7 bases lying between them. The CDR3 spells CSARGQLNQPQHF. Here the CDR3 DNA reads TGCAGTGCTAGAGGTCAGCTCAATCAGCCCCAGCATTTT.

The chain has TRBV5-4 and TRBJ1-6, with D perhaps TRBD1 (6 bases). Germline V gene data show CDR1 as SGHNT and CDR2 as YYREEE (reference sequence). The V end was cut by 2 bases, the J end by 11 bases, with 14 bases between. The CDR3 is 14 residues long. CDR3 amino acids: CASSLGTPEAPLHF. CDR3 nucleotides: TGTGCCAGCAGCTTAGGGACACCGGAGGCACCCCTCCACTTT.

In its sample, this clonotype was seen a few times. This sequence joins TRBV20-1 and TRBJ2-7; D could derive from TRBD1 or TRBD2 (7 bases each). CDR3 length: 11 residues. The V end was cut by 6 bases, the J end by 7 bases, with 13 bases between. Germline loops: CDR1 DFQATT, CDR2 SNEGSKA (reference sequence). The CDR3 nucleotides are TGCAGTGCCCTTCAGGGGGGGGAGCAGTACGTC. This gives the protein CSALQGGEQYV.

This clonotype came up many times. The V gene is TRBV20-1, the J gene TRBJ1-2; TRBD1 matches at 9 bases. This CDR3 has 15 residues. Germline-derived CDR1 and CDR2 are DFQATT and SNEGSKA (reference sequence). The V segment lost 0 bases and the J segment 3 bases; nucleotides outside the gene matches: 5. The CDR3 nucleotides are TGCAGTGCTAGAGAAAGCCGGGACAGGGACTATGGCTACACCTTC. Protein: CSARESRDRDYGYTF.

This clonotype was found many times. In DNA, the CDR3 is TGCGCCAGCAGCCAAGGGACAGGGGGCACTGAAGCTTTCTTT. Amino acids: CASSQGTGGTEAFF. The rearrangement links TRBV5-1 to TRBJ1-1; 11 nucleotides align to TRBD1. CDR3 length: 14 amino acids. Per germline, CDR1 SGHRS and CDR2 YFSETQ. Trimming at V came to 4 bases and at J to 4 bases, leaving 3 bases not matched to a gene.

The chain uses TRBV13 and TRBJ2-5; the D gene is possibly TRBD1 (5 bases). Germline-derived CDR1 and CDR2 are PRHDT and FYEKMQ (reference sequence). The ends were cut back, 5 bases at V and 5 bases at J, with 12 bases in the middle. The CDR3 totals 13 residues. The chain's CDR3 is CASSPPGLETQYF. CDR3 bases: TGTGCCAGCAGCCCCCCAGGGTTGGAGACCCAGTACTTC.

The V call is TRBV27, the J call TRBJ1-2; weak D call: TRBD1 (5 bases). Deletions cut 7 bases from V and 4 bases from J, with 13 bases between. Germline CDR1 is MNHEY and CDR2 is SMNVEV (reference sequence). The CDR3 spans 13 residues. CDR3 protein: CASKPGPPYGYTF. The CDR3, as DNA: TGTGCCAGCAAACCAGGGCCCCCCTATGGCTACACCTTC.

This chain connects TRBV25-1 to TRBJ1-1; TRBD1 matches at 12 bases. The CDR3 covers 18 residues. J lost 1 base, V lost 1 base, and 7 bases had no gene match. Germline assignment: CDR1 MGHDK and CDR2 SYGVNS. For the CDR3, the DNA is TGTGCCAGCAGTGAATTTGGGGGGACAGGGGGCTGGAACACTGAAGCTTTCTTT. This encodes CASSEFGGTGGWNTEAFF.

Many counts were recorded for this clonotype. The J gene is TRBJ2-3, the V gene TRBV5-4, with D unresolved. Germline values: CDR1 SGHNT, CDR2 YYREEE (reference sequence). V was cut by 5 bases and J by 3 bases, with 10 bases left in between. This CDR3 region has 13 residues. CDR3: CASRPDPTDTQYF. The CDR3 bases are TGTGCCAGCAGACCGGACCCAACAGATACGCAGTATTTT.

The chain couples TRBV14 to TRBJ2-3, with D unclear. Germline loops: CDR1 SGHDN, CDR2 FVKESK. CDR3 length equals 13 residues. V was pared by 2 bases and J by 8 bases, with 11 bases between. The CDR3 DNA is TGTGCCAGCAGCCAACCCCGGCAAGGTACGCAGTATTTT. Amino acids: CASSQPRQGTQYF.

This clonotype was counted a few times. This chain connects TRBV6-6 to TRBJ1-5; unclear D gene. Germline lookup yields CDR1 MNHNY and CDR2 SVGAGI (reference sequence). Deletions cut 4 bases from V and 2 bases from J, with 9 bases between. The CDR3 totals 14 residues. The CDR3 nucleotides read TGTGCCAGCAGTTGGTCCCCGGGCAATCAGCCCCAGCATTTT. Its translation is CASSWSPGNQPQHF.

This sequence joins TRBV7-2 and TRBJ1-3, with D uncertain. In germline, CDR1 is SGHTA, CDR2 FQGNSA. The CDR3 contains 15 residues. The V and J ends lost 1 base and 3 bases respectively, with 10 bases between them. CDR3 residues: CASSLDTLRGNTIYF. CDR3 nucleotide sequence: TGTGCCAGCAGCTTAGACACTCTTCGTGGAAACACCATATATTTT.

The chain employs TRBV19 and TRBJ2-2; 9 bases align to TRBD2. The J segment lost 4 bases and the V segment lost 8 bases, leaving 11 bases of the junction unmatched. Germline-derived CDR1 and CDR2 are LNHDA and SQIVND (reference sequence). The CDR3 extends over 16 amino acids. For the CDR3, the DNA is TGTGCCAGTGGGAAATATAGCGGGGGCAGCACCGGGGAGCTGTTTTTT. Protein product: CASGKYSGGSTGELFF.

This clonotype was seen a handful of times. This chain uses TRBV27 with TRBJ2-1; the D gene is possibly TRBD2 (7 bases). Germline CDR1 is MNHEY and CDR2 is SMNVEV (reference sequence). This CDR3 has 15 amino acids. Trimming took 6 bases from V and 8 from J, leaving 20 bases between them. The chain's CDR3 is CASRPRGGGDHEQFF. CDR3 nucleotides: TGTGCCAGCAGGCCCCGAGGGGGGGGTGATCATGAGCAGTTCTTC.

In this sample, this clonotype turned up many times. The chain has TRBV5-1 and TRBJ2-7; possibly TRBD2 for D (5 bases). From germline, CDR1 is SGHRS and CDR2 YFSETQ. V was shortened by 4 bases and J by 2 bases, with 13 bases between the two germline ends. This CDR3 has 14 residues. This chain's CDR3 is CASSPTGDPYEQYV. The CDR3 nucleotides read TGCGCCAGCAGCCCCACCGGGGATCCCTACGAGCAGTACGTC.

Ten or more counts support this clonotype. V is TRBV11-2 and J is TRBJ1-6; D is perhaps TRBD1 (6 bases). V lost 3 bases, J lost 4 bases, and 10 bases lay in between. The CDR3 is made up of 15 amino acids. Germline-derived CDR1 and CDR2 are SGHAT and FQNNGV. The DNA of the CDR3 is TGTGCCAGCAGCTTGGGGGCGCTTTATAATTCACCCCTCCACTTT. Its protein is CASSLGALYNSPLHF.

The rearrangement uses TRBV11-2 and TRBJ2-5; D is undetermined. The ends were cut back, 2 bases at V and 1 base at J, with 20 bases in the middle. This CDR3 region has 18 residues. CDR1 and CDR2 from the germline V gene are SGHAT and FQNNGV. Written as DNA, the CDR3 is TGTGCCAGCAGCTTATGGCTTTATGGGTGGCGGACCCAAGAGACCCAGTACTTC. Residues: CASSLWLYGWRTQETQYF.